This is a list of T cell receptor beta chains from one sample in a study of cytomegalovirus exposure and HLA in healthy donors. Some clones are missing from TCRdb's copy, which holds only in-frame ones; the method was immunoSEQ multiplex PCR. The data contain 150,000 or so clones, almost 85% of them singletons. Input material: PBMCs. Receptors originate from a man aged 25 to 45 in good health and CMV-seropositive. Each CDR3 is given with its conserved first and last residue. Fields, in order: V gene, J gene, CDR3 protein.

V: TRBV19; J: TRBJ1-3; CDR3: CASSINFTPGNTIYF
V: TRBV5-6; J: TRBJ1-2; CDR3: CASITGGSYGYTF
V: TRBV12-5; J: TRBJ2-5; CDR3: CASGLGQIQETQYF
V: TRBV6-1; J: TRBJ1-1; CDR3: CASSVRDRGFTEAFF
V: TRBV6-4; J: TRBJ2-1; CDR3: CASSDSLEKTYNEQFF
V: TRBV12-5; J: TRBJ1-5; CDR3: CASGLTQGVNQPQHF
V: TRBV9; J: TRBJ2-2; CDR3: CASSVTGGGADGELFF
V: TRBV27; J: TRBJ1-2; CDR3: CASRSDRIGGYTF
V: TRBV29-1; J: TRBJ1-1; CDR3: CSVEQVNTEAFF
V: TRBV5-1; J: TRBJ2-7; CDR3: CASSLVPSGAYEQYF
V: TRBV7-2; J: TRBJ2-3; CDR3: CASSLGLAGGTDTQYF
V: TRBV28; J: TRBJ1-2; CDR3: CATGPSYGYTF
V: TRBV7-8; J: TRBJ2-3; CDR3: CASSPPGLTDTQYF
V: TRBV10-2; J: TRBJ2-7; CDR3: CASSPSGGSEQYF
V: TRBV28; J: TRBJ2-7; CDR3: CASRPGDRSYEQYF
V: TRBV5-4; J: TRBJ2-2; CDR3: CASSGSLAGFGTGELFF
V: TRBV4-1; J: TRBJ2-7; CDR3: CASSQDMAATYEQYF
V: TRBV19; J: TRBJ2-7; CDR3: CASSMGIGQTTYEQYF
V: TRBV11-2; J: TRBJ2-7; CDR3: CASSHRATTYEQYF
V: TRBV4-3; J: TRBJ1-1; CDR3: CASSQVHTTEAFF